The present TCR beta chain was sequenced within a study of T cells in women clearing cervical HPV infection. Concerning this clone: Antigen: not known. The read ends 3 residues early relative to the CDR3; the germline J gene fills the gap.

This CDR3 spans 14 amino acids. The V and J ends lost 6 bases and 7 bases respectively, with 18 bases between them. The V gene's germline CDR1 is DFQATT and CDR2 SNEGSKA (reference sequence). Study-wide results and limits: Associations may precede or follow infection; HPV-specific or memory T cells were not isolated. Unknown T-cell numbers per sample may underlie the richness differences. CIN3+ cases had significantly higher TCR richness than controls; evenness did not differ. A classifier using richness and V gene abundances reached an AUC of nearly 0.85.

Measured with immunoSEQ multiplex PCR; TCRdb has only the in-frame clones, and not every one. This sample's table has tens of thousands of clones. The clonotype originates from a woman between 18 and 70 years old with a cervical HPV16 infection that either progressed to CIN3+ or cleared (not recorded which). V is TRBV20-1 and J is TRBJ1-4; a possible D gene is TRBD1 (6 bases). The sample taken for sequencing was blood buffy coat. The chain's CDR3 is CSASRGGASEKLFF. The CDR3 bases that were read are TGCAGTGCCTCGAGAGGGGGGGCTAGTGAAAAA.